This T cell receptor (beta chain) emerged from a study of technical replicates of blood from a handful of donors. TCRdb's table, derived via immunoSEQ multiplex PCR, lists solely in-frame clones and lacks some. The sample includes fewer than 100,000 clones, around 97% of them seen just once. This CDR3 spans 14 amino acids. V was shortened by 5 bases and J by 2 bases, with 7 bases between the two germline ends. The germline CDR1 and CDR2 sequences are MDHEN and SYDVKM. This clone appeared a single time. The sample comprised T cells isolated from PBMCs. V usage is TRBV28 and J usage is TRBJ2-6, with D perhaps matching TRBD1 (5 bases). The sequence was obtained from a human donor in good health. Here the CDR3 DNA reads TGTGCCAGCAGTCCACAGGCTGGGGCCAACGTCCTGACTTTC. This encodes CASSPQAGANVLTF. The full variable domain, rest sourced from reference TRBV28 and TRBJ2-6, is DVKVTQSSRYLVKRTGEKVFLECVQDMDHENMFWYRQDPGLGLRLIYFSYDVKMKEKGDIPEGYSVSREKKERFSLILESASTNQTSMYLCASSPQAGANVLTFGAGSRLTVL.